This T cell receptor (beta chain) was captured in a study of shared clonotypes between healthy human individuals (TCRdb year 2020). With regard to the full study: The cohort comprised a couple of women and a few men aged 18 to 49 years. The study deeply sequenced blood TCR repertoires of about five healthy adults to estimate repertoire size and the extent of clonotype sharing between individuals. Different laboratories and diverse techniques were used to prepare libraries and sequence TCR repertoires, to increase sequencing depth and limit assay-specific biases. For each donor, three plates each were used for CD4 naive and CD4 memory, two plates were used for CD8 naive, and one plate was used for CD8 memory. Each donor's leukapheresis produced roughly between roughly 0.94 and 9.5 billion PBMCs.

Healthy HIV-negative adults with no recently reported acute infections or vaccinations were included as donors. Every donor was a Caucasian adult living in Nashville, Tennessee, USA. Magnetic negative selection was used to enrich CD4+ T cells, after which naive cells were positively selected on CD45RA and the negative fraction became the memory subset. Blood was collected by leukapheresis, and PBMCs were isolated by Ficoll-Histopaque density gradient centrifugation and then cryopreserved in liquid nitrogen vapor phase. Analytical flow cytometry was used to check the purity and quantity of each magnetically sorted T cell population. Genomic DNA was isolated from each sorted fraction and quantified by UV absorbance on a Nanodrop 2000c. Regarding this clone: Its cognate antigen has yet to be identified. Nothing much larger sits one base from this clone, and base qualities are not available.

Using the deep immunoSEQ assay, TCR CDR3 regions were amplified from genomic DNA by multiplex PCR. Extracted genomic DNA from each cell subset was distributed evenly across all wells of several immunoSEQ 96-well plates, and each plate was treated as a replicate. For sorted subsets, each replicate PCR was loaded with about 200 ng genomic DNA, equivalent to 25,000 to 35,000 T cell genomes. Purified libraries were measured with a Qubit 3.0 fluorometer, size-checked on a Bioanalyzer 2100, and measured again with the KAPA Library Quantification kit. A separate single-read 150-cycle Illumina NextSeq 550 flow cell was used to sequence each immunoSEQ 96-well plate. As for the original processing: Because the immunoSEQ output included only junctional sequences and no quality scores, the filtering could not be the same as the filtering used for full-length reads. To assign V/J genes and CDR3, sequences were annotated using PyIR, a Python wrapper for IgBLAST v1.9, with IMGT germline references. Reads were filtered out if the reads had weak V/J assignments (E-value above 1e-6), no CDR3, stop codons, out-of-frame junctions, or ambiguous translated residues. V3J clonotypes were defined by identical inferred V gene, J gene, and CDR3 amino acid sequence. Percentage overlap between repertoires was computed as shared unique clonotypes divided by the size of the smaller repertoire. Three approaches were used to assess repertoire richness: RTK rarefaction, the Chao1 estimator, and Recon v2.1 estimates of unobserved clonotypes. Generation probabilities were computed with OLGA for all TCRbeta clonotypes obtained by the gDNA method from a few donors. TCRdb obtained this table from immuneACCESS and retained in-frame rearrangements with V and J assigned. These tables miss some clones; where compared with another copy, unresolved V genes account for less than half of the shortfall, and the remainder is unexplained. That table furnishes V, J and clone size, whereas the DNA furnished D and trimming. For this sample there are 2.3 million or so clones; 85% to 95% appear just once. The biggest ten clones account for 0.39% of the sample.

The CDR3 goes from the cysteine to the phenylalanine over 15 residues. The only DNA kept is the CDR3, 45 bases in frame from the first base. CDR1 and CDR2 (SGHTA, FQGNSA) derive from the germline V gene. The V end gives up 5 bases and the J end 8 bases, leaving 9 bases in the junction not matched to a gene. Results and caveats for the whole study, not just this receptor: The genetic and exposure-history diversity represented was limited by the small number of donors. Sampling was restricted to blood, and TCR repertoires in tissues likely differ from the TCR repertoires found in blood. Naive subsets generally had larger estimated clonotype richness than memory subsets did. Higher generation probabilities were observed for clonotypes shared by all four sorted-subset donors than for non-shared clonotypes. Rarefaction of sorted-subset datasets indicated incomplete sequencing despite the large sequencing depth. Pairwise subsampling indicated that sequencing depth was expected to affect the degree of clonotype sharing among donors. Sharing across a few donors was observed for about 4.8% of naive CD4, less than 4% of naive CD8, 2% to 2.5% of memory CD4, and less than 0.45% of memory CD8 clonotypes.

The origin of this receptor is a young man in good health. Some clones in this sample may be carry-over from other donors' samples. The receptor chain draws on TRBV7-2 and TRBJ2-3; TRBD1 matches 11 bases in the middle. The material sequenced was naive CD4+ T cells from PBMCs. Read against the paper, the sample's cell subset or site label means: CD45RA+ positively selected. The CDR3: CASSPGGTGGPTQYF. The nucleotide sequence is given as TGTGCCAGCAGCCCAGGGGGGACAGGGGGACCTACGCAGTATTTT.